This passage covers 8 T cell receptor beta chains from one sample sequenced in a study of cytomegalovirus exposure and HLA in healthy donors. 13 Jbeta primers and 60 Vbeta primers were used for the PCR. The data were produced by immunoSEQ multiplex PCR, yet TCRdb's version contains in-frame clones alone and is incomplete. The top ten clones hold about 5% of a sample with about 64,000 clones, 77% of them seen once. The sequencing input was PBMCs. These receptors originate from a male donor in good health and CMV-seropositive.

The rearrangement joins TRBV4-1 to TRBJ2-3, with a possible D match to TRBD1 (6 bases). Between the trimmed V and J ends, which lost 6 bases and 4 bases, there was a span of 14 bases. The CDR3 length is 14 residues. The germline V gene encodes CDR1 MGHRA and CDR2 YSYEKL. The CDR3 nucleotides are TGCGCCAGCAGGACTCTGGGGGCCCCAGATACGCAGTATTTT. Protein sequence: CASRTLGAPDTQYF.

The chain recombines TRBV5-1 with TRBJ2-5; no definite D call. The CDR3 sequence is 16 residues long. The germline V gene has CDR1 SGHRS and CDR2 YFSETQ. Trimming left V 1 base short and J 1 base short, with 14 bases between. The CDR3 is CASSLRDTQFQETQYF. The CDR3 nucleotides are TGCGCCAGCAGCTTGAGAGACACACAATTCCAAGAGACCCAGTACTTC.

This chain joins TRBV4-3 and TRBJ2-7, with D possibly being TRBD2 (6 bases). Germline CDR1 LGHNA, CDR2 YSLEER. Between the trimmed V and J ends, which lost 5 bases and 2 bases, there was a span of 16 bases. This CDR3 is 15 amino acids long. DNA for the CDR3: TGCGCCAGCAGCGGTCGGTACGGGGGAACCTACGAGCAGTACTTC. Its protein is CASSGRYGGTYEQYF.

CDR3 nucleotides: TGTGCCAGCAGCTTAAGGACAGGGTCCTATGGCTACACCTTC. Translation: CASSLRTGSYGYTF. This chain joins TRBV7-2 and TRBJ1-2, with 8 bases identical to TRBD1. The ends lost 2 bases at V and 4 bases at J; junction bases unmatched: 3. CDR3 length: 14 residues. Germline V gene lookup returns CDR1 SGHTA and CDR2 FQGNSA.

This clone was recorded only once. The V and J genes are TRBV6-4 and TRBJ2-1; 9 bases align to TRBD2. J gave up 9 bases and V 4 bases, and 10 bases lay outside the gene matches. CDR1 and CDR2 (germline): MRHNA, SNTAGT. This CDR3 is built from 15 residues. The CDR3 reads CASSADGGGVGEQFF. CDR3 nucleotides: TGTGCCAGCAGTGCAGATGGCGGGGGGGTCGGTGAGCAGTTCTTC.

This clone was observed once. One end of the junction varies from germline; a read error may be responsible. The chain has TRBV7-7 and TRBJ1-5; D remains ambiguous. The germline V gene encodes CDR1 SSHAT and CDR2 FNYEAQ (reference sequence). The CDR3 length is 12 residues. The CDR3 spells CASSEVNQPQHF. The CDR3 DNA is TGTGCTAGCAGCGAGGTAAATCAGCCCCAGCATTTT. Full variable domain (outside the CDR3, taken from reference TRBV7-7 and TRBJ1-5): GAGVSQSPRYKVTKRGQDVTLRCDPISSHATLYWYQQALGQGPEFLTYFNYEAQPDKSGLPSDRFSAERPEGSISTLTIQRTEQRDSAMYRCASSEVNQPQHFGDGTRLSIL.

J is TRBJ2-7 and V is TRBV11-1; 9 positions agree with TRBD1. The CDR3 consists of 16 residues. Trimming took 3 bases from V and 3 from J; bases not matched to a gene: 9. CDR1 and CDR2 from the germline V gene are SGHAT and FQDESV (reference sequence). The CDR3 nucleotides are TGTGCCAGCAGCTTGATACCGGGACAGGGCATCTACGAGCAGTACTTC. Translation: CASSLIPGQGIYEQYF.

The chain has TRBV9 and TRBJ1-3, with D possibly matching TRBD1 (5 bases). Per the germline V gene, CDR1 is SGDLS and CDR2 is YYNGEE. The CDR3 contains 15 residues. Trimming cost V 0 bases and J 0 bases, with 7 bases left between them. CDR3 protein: CASSVGTSSGNTIYF. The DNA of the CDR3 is TGTGCCAGCAGCGTAGGGACAAGCTCTGGAAACACCATATATTTT.